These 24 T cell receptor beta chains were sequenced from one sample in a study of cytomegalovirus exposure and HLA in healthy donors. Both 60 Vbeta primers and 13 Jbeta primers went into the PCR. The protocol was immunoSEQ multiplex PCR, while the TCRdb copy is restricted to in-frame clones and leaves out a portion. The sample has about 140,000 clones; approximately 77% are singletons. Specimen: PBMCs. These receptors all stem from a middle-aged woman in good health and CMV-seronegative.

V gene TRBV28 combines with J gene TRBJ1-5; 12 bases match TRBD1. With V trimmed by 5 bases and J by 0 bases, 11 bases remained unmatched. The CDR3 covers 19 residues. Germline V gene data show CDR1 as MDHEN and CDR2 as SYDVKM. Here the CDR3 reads CASSPQGTGGLYSNQPQHF. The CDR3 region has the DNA TGTGCCAGCAGTCCCCAAGGGACAGGGGGCCTTTATAGCAATCAGCCCCAGCATTTT.

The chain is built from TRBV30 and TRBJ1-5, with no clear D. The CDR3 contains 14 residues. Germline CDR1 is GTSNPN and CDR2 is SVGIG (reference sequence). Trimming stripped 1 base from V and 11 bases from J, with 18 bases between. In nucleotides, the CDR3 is TGTGCCTGGAGTGGGAACAGCCCCGCGCAGGCCCAGCATTTT. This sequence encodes CAWSGNSPAQAQHF.

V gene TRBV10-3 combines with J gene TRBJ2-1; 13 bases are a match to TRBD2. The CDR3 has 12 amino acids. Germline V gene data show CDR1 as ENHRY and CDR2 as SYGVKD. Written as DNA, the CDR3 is TGTGTGACTAGCGGGGGGCTAAACGAGCAGTTCTTC. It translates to CVTSGGLNEQFF.

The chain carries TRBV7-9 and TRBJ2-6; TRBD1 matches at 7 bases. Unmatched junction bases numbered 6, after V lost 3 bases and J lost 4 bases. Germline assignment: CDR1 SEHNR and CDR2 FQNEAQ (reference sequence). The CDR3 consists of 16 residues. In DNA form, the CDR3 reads TGTGCCAGCAGCTTGTCACAGGGGACCGGGGCCAACGTCCTGACTTTC. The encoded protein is CASSLSQGTGANVLTF.

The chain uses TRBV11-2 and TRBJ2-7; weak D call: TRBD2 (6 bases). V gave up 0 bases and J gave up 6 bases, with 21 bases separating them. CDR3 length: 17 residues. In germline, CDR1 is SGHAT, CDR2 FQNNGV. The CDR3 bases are TGTGCCAGCAGCTTAGACCCGTGGGACTCCCCGGCGGTCGAGCAGTACTTC. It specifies CASSLDPWDSPAVEQYF.

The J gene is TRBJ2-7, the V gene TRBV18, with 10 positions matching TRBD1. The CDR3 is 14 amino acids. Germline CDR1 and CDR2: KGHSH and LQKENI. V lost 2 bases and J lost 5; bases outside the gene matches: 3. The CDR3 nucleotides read TGTGCCAGCTCACCAGCGACAGGGGGCAACGAGCAGTACTTC. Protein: CASSPATGGNEQYF.

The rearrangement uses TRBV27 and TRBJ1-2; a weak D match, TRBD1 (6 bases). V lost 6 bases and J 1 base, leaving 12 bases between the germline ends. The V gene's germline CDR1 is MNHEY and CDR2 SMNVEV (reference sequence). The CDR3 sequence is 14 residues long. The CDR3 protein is CASSPWTDNYGYTF. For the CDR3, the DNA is TGTGCCAGCAGCCCATGGACAGATAACTATGGCTACACCTTC.

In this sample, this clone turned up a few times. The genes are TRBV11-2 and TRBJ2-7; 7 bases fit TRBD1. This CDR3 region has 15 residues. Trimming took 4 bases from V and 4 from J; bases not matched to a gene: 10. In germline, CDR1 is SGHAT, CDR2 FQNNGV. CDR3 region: CASSWYRGNLYEQYF. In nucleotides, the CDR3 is TGTGCCAGCAGCTGGTACAGGGGAAATCTTTACGAGCAGTACTTC.

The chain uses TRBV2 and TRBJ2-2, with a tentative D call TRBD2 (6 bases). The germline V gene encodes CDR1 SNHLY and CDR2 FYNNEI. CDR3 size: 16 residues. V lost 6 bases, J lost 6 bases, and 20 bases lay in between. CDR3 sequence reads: CASSPVGGKVAGELFF. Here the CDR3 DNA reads TGTGCCAGCAGCCCCGTCGGGGGTAAAGTGGCCGGGGAGCTGTTTTTT.

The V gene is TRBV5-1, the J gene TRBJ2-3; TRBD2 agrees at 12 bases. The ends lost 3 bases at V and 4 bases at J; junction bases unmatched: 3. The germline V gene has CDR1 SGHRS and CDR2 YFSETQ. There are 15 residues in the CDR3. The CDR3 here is CASSYLAGGPDTQYF. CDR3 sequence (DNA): TGCGCCAGCAGCTACCTAGCGGGGGGGCCAGATACGCAGTATTTT. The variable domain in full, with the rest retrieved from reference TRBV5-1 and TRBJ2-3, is KAGVTQTPRYLIKTRGQQVTLSCSPISGHRSVSWYQQTPGQGLQFLFEYFSETQRNKGNFPGRFSGRQFSNSRSEMNVSTLELGDSALYLCASSYLAGGPDTQYFGPGTRLTVL.

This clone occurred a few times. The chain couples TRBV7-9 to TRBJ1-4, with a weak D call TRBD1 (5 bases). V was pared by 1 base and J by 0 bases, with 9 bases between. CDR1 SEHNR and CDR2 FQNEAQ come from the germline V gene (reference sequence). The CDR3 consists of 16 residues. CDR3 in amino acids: CASSLGEGTTNEKLFF. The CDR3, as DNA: TGTGCCAGCAGCTTAGGGGAGGGGACAACTAATGAAAAACTGTTTTTT.

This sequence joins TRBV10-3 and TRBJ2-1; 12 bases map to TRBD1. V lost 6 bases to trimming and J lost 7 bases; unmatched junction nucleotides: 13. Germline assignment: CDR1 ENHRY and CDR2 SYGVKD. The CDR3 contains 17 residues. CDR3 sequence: CAIRGGGGTGGNNEQFF. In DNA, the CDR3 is TGTGCCATCAGGGGGGGTGGGGGGACAGGGGGCAATAATGAGCAGTTCTTC.

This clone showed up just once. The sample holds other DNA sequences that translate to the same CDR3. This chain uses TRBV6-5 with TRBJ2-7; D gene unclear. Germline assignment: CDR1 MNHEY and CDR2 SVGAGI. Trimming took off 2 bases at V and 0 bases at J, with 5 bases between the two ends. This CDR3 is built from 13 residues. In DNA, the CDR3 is TGTGCCAGCAGTTACAGGAGCTCCTACGAGCAGTACTTC. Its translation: CASSYRSSYEQYF.

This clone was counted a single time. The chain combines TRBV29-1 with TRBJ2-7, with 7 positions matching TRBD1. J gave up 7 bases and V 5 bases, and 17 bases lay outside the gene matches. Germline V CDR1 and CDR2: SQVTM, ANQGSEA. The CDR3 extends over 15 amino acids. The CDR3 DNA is TGCAGCGTTCAAGCTCGGGACAGAGCAGGTGGGGAGCAGTACTTC. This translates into CSVQARDRAGGEQYF.

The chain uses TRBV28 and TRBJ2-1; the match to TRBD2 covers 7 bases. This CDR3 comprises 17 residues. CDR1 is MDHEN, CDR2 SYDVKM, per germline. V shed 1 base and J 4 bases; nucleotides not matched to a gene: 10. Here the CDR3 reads CASSLFGSSGPYNEQFF. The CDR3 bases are TGTGCCAGCAGTTTATTCGGCTCTAGCGGACCTTACAATGAGCAGTTCTTC.

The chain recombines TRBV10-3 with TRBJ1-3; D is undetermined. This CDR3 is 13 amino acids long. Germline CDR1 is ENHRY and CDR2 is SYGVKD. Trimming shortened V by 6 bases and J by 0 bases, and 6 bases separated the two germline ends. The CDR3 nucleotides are TGTGCCATCAGACAGCCCTCTGGAAACACCATATATTTT. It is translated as CAIRQPSGNTIYF.

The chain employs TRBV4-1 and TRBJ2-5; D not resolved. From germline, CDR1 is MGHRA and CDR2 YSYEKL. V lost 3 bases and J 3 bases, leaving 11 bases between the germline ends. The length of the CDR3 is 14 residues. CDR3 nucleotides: TGCGCCAGCAGCCACCTTTACAACGAAGAGACCCAGTACTTC. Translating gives CASSHLYNEETQYF.

CDR3 in amino acids: CASRRTGGFSYNEQFF. The DNA of the CDR3 is TGTGCCAGCAGGCGGACAGGGGGCTTCTCCTACAATGAGCAGTTCTTC. V is TRBV2 and J is TRBJ2-1; TRBD1 matches at 11 bases. The CDR3 contains 16 residues. With V trimmed by 6 bases and J by 0 bases, 4 bases remained unmatched. Germline CDR1 and CDR2: SNHLY and FYNNEI.

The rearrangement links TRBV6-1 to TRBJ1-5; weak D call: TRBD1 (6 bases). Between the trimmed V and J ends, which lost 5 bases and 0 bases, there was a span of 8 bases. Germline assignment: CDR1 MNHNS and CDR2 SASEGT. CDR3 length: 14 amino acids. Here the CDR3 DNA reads TGTGCCAGCAGTTGGACAGATAGCAATCAGCCCCAGCATTTT. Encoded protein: CASSWTDSNQPQHF.

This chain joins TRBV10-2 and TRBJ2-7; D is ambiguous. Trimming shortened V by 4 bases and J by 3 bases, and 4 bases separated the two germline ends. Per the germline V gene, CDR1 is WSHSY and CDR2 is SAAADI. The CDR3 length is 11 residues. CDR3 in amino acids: CASSAGYEQYF. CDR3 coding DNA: TGCGCCAGCAGTGCAGGCTACGAGCAGTACTTC.

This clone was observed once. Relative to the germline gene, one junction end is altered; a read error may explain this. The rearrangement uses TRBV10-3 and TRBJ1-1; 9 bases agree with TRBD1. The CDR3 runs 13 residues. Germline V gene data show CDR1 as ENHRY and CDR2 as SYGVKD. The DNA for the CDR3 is TGTGCCATCAGTGAGTGGGACAGGGACCCCACTCTCTTT. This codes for CAISEWDRDPTLF.

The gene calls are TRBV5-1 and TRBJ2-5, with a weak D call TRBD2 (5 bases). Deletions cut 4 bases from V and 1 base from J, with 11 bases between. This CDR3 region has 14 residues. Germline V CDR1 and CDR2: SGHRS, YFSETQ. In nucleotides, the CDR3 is TGCGCCAGCAGCACTGGAGGTAGCCAAGAGACCCAGTACTTC. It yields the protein CASSTGGSQETQYF.

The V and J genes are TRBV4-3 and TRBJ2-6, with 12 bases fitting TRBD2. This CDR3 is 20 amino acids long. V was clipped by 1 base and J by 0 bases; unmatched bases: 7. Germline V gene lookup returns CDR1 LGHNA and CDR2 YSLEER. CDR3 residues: CASSQAPTSGGVSGANVLTF. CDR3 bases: TGCGCCAGCAGCCAAGCCCCGACTAGCGGGGGAGTCTCTGGGGCCAACGTCCTGACTTTC.

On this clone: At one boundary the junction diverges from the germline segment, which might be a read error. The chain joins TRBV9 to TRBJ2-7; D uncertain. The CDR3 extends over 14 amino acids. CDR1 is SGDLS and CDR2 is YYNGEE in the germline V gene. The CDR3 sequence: CASSVEELNYEQCF. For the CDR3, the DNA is TGTGCCAGCAGCGTAGAAGAGCTGAACTACGAGCAGTGCTTC.